The subject of this entry is one T cell receptor beta chain. The CDR3 runs 17 residues. Trimming removed 0 bases from V and 7 bases from J; junction bases left unmatched: 9. Germline V gene data show CDR1 as LNHNV and CDR2 as YYDKDF (reference sequence). Original processing methods: Scientists estimated how many nucleated cells there were by amplifying reference gene primers. Clones were read by immunoSEQ multiplex PCR, and TCRdb kept only the in-frame ones, dropping some. From that table come the V and J calls and clone size; the DNA was used to work out D and trimming. The sample lists around 130,000 clones; roughly four fifths were seen once. The sample originates from a study of blood T cell repertoires in COVID-19. Across the study: Samples taken during acute and convalescent COVID-19 were collected in the United States, Italy and Spain.

The sequenced sample consisted of peripheral blood. This chain links TRBV15 with TRBJ2-1, with 10 bases lining up with TRBD2. This receptor was taken from a human donor in a cohort sampled during active COVID-19. The CDR3 coding sequence is TGTGCCACCAGCAGAGATGGGCTAGCGGGGGTTATAAATGAGCAGTTCTTC. It yields the protein CATSRDGLAGVINEQFF.